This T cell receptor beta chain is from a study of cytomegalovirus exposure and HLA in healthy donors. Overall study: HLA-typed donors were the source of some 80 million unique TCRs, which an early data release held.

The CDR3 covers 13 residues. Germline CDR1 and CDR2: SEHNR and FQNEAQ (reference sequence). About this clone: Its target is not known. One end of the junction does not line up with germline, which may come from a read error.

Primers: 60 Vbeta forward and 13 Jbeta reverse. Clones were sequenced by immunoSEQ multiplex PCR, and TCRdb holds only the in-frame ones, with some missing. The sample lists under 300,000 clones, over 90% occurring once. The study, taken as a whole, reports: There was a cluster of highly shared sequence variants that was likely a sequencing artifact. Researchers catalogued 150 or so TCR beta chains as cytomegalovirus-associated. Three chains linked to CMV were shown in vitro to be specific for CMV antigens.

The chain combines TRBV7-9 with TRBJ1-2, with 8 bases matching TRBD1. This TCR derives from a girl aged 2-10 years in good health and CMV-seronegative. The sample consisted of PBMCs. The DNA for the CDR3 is TGTTCCAGCAGCCTTACAGGGGGATATGGCTACACCTTC. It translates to CSSSLTGGYGYTF.